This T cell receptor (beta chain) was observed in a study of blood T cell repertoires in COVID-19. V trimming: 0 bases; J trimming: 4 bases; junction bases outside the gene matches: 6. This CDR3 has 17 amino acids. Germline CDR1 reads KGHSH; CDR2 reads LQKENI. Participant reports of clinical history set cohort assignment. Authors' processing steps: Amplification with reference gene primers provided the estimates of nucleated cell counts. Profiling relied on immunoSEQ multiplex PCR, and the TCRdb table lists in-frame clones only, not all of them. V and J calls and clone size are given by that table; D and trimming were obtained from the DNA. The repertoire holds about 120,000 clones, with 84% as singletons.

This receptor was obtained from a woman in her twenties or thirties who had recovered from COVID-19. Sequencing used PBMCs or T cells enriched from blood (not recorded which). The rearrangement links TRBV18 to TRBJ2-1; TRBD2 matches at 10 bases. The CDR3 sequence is CASSPPISGRSYNEQFF. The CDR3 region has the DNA TGTGCCAGCTCACCACCGATTAGCGGGAGGTCGTACAATGAGCAGTTCTTC.